This T cell receptor beta chain was retrieved from a study of blood T cells in healthy people across ages. A second PCR, run for about 7 to 11 cycles, used a sample-barcoded 5' primer plus a J-beta primer mix. Each CDR3 protein is one row after TCRdb ran MiXCR on the 5' RACE reads. Among fewer than 800,000 distinct CDR3 sequences, around half were seen once, and the ten largest hold around a third. The germline V gene encodes CDR1 SGHAT and CDR2 FQDESV (reference sequence). Trimming removed 5 bases at V and 6 bases at J, with 14 bases between. The CDR3 sequence is 13 residues long. The J gene is TRBJ2-7, the V gene TRBV11-1; no firm D call. The source of this sequence is a woman aged 55-70 years in good health. Material: blood. The CDR3 DNA reads as TGTGCCAGCAGCCCGACGGAGAATCGCGAGCAGTACTTC. It yields the protein CASSPTENREQYF. Looking up the rest from reference TRBV11-1 and TRBJ2-7 gives the full variable domain: EAEVAQSPRYKITEKSQAVAFWCDPISGHATLYWYRQILGQGPELLVQFQDESVVDDSQLPKDRFSAERLKGVDSTLKIQPAELGDSAMYLCASSPTENREQYFGPGTRLTVT.